A selection of T cell receptor beta chains follows, all from one sample in a study of OX40 agonist ivuxolimab in advanced cancers. Profiled with immunoSEQ multiplex PCR; TCRdb holds only in-frame clones, not every one. This sample has some 64,000 clones; 70% to 90% occur once, and the top ten carry around 0.37%. The sample was CD4+ or CD8+ T cells sorted from blood, taken in a trial of the OX40 agonist ivuxolimab. These receptors were taken from an adult with an advanced solid tumor such as melanoma, head and neck, liver or kidney cancer. Each CDR3 is given with its conserved first and last residue. A D gene is named only where the DNA matches it firmly. Clone size is shown for a subset of rows, as once, few, many or a class of expanded clone.

abundance: .
d_gene: .
j_gene: TRBJ2-3
v_gene: TRBV19
CDR3nt: TGTGCCAGTAGAGCCCCTGGGGGCACAGATACGCAGTATTTT
CDR3aa: CASRAPGGTDTQYF

abundance: .
d_gene: TRBD1
j_gene: TRBJ1-1
v_gene: TRBV5-4
CDR3nt: TGTGCCAGCAGCCCGGGAAGGACAGGGGAGGTCGCTGAAGCTTTCTTT
CDR3aa: CASSPGRTGEVAEAFF

abundance: .
d_gene: .
j_gene: TRBJ2-5
v_gene: TRBV5-1
CDR3nt: TGCGCCAGCAGCTCTGGTGGCACTGGAGAGACCCAGTACTTC
CDR3aa: CASSSGGTGETQYF

abundance: .
d_gene: .
j_gene: TRBJ1-3
v_gene: TRBV10-3
CDR3nt: TGTGCCATCTGGGGGGGCTCTGGAAACACCATATATTTT
CDR3aa: CAIWGGSGNTIYF

abundance: .
d_gene: TRBD1
j_gene: TRBJ1-6
v_gene: TRBV6-4
CDR3nt: TGTGCCAGCAGTGACGGACAGGGCTTGAATTCACCCCTCCACTTT
CDR3aa: CASSDGQGLNSPLHF

abundance: .
d_gene: .
j_gene: TRBJ2-3
v_gene: TRBV6-1
CDR3nt: TGTGCCAGCAGCATACTAGACCACACAGATACGCAGTATTTT
CDR3aa: CASSILDHTDTQYF

abundance: .
d_gene: .
j_gene: TRBJ2-1
v_gene: TRBV5-4
CDR3nt: TGTGCCAGCAGTAAGAGACATTTCTCCTACAATGAGCAGTTCTTC
CDR3aa: CASSKRHFSYNEQFF

abundance: .
d_gene: .
j_gene: TRBJ2-5
v_gene: TRBV7-6
CDR3nt: TGTGCCAGCAGCGCTCAAGAGACCCAGTACTTC
CDR3aa: CASSAQETQYF

abundance: .
d_gene: .
j_gene: TRBJ1-1
v_gene: TRBV10-2
CDR3nt: TGCGCCAGCCATTACCGGCAGGACCTTAGCACTGAAGCTTTCTTT
CDR3aa: CASHYRQDLSTEAFF

abundance: .
d_gene: TRBD1
j_gene: TRBJ2-1
v_gene: TRBV11-2
CDR3nt: TGTGCCAGCAGCCAGCCCCTGGGACAGGGTCATGAGCAGTTCTTC
CDR3aa: CASSQPLGQGHEQFF

abundance: .
d_gene: TRBD1
j_gene: TRBJ1-1
v_gene: TRBV7-9
CDR3nt: TGTGCCAGCAGCCTAGGGCGGTTTGGGACAGGGATCAAGGCTGAAGCTTTCTTT
CDR3aa: CASSLGRFGTGIKAEAFF

abundance: .
d_gene: .
j_gene: TRBJ1-1
v_gene: TRBV7-8
CDR3nt: TGTGCCAGCAGCTTACGATGGGCAGGGATGGACACTGAAGCTTTCTTT
CDR3aa: CASSLRWAGMDTEAFF

abundance: .
d_gene: .
j_gene: TRBJ1-4
v_gene: TRBV5-8
CDR3nt: TGTGCCAGCAGCTTCTCGGGGTATGCAACTAATGAAAAACTGTTTTTT
CDR3aa: CASSFSGYATNEKLFF

abundance: .
d_gene: .
j_gene: TRBJ1-2
v_gene: TRBV18
CDR3nt: TGTGCCAGCTCACGCGCCCCACTTGGAGAGCCGGGGGATCACACCTTC
CDR3aa: CASSRAPLGEPGDHTF

abundance: .
d_gene: TRBD2
j_gene: TRBJ2-7
v_gene: TRBV7-2
CDR3nt: TGTGCCAGCAGCGTCGGGACTAGAATATACGAGCAGTACTTC
CDR3aa: CASSVGTRIYEQYF

abundance: .
d_gene: .
j_gene: TRBJ2-5
v_gene: TRBV29-1
CDR3nt: TGCAGCGTTGAAGATCGCGGGGCACCGCAAGAGACCCAGTACTTC
CDR3aa: CSVEDRGAPQETQYF

abundance: .
d_gene: TRBD2
j_gene: TRBJ2-2
v_gene: TRBV5-4
CDR3nt: TGTGCCAGCAGCCTGGGGGGGAGACAGAACGGGGAGCTGTTTTTT
CDR3aa: CASSLGGRQNGELFF

abundance: .
d_gene: .
j_gene: TRBJ1-1
v_gene: TRBV4-1
CDR3nt: TGCGCCAGCAGCCAAGCGGTCGCAGCTAACACTGAAGCTTTCTTT
CDR3aa: CASSQAVAANTEAFF

abundance: .
d_gene: .
j_gene: TRBJ2-1
v_gene: TRBV20-1
CDR3nt: TGCAGTGCTGTCGCGGGGAATGAGCAGTTCTTC
CDR3aa: CSAVAGNEQFF

abundance: .
d_gene: .
j_gene: TRBJ2-3
v_gene: TRBV10-1
CDR3nt: TGCGCCAGCAGTGAGGACCTCGGGGATACGCAGTATTTT
CDR3aa: CASSEDLGDTQYF

abundance: .
d_gene: TRBD1
j_gene: TRBJ2-7
v_gene: TRBV5-1
CDR3nt: TGCGCCAGCAGCTTGGTTAGGGGGCCGACCTACGAGCAGTACTTC
CDR3aa: CASSLVRGPTYEQYF

abundance: .
d_gene: .
j_gene: TRBJ1-5
v_gene: TRBV7-2
CDR3nt: TGTGCCAGCAGCTTAGTAGGGGGAGGGGATCAGCCCCAGCATTTT
CDR3aa: CASSLVGGGDQPQHF

abundance: .
d_gene: .
j_gene: TRBJ2-7
v_gene: TRBV5-1
CDR3nt: TGCGCCAGCAGCTTGGCGGGACCTAGCTACGAGCAGTACTTC
CDR3aa: CASSLAGPSYEQYF

abundance: .
d_gene: .
j_gene: TRBJ2-7
v_gene: TRBV11-2
CDR3nt: TGTGCCAGCAGCTTAGGATCCCCCCTCTACGAGCAGTACTTC
CDR3aa: CASSLGSPLYEQYF

abundance: .
d_gene: .
j_gene: TRBJ2-5
v_gene: TRBV11-2
CDR3nt: TGTGCCAGCAGCTTGCGATGGGAGACCCAGTACTTC
CDR3aa: CASSLRWETQYF

abundance: .
d_gene: TRBD1
j_gene: TRBJ1-5
v_gene: TRBV10-3
CDR3nt: TGTGCCATCAGTGACCCGACAGGGGAACAGCCCCAGCATTTT
CDR3aa: CAISDPTGEQPQHF

abundance: .
d_gene: .
j_gene: TRBJ2-7
v_gene: TRBV4-1
CDR3nt: TGCGCCAGCAGCCGCGCAACAGGATCCTCCGGCGAGCAGTACTTC
CDR3aa: CASSRATGSSGEQYF

abundance: .
d_gene: TRBD1
j_gene: TRBJ1-6
v_gene: TRBV29-1
CDR3nt: TGCAGCGTCAAGACAGGGGAGACCTATAATTCACCCCTCCACTTT
CDR3aa: CSVKTGETYNSPLHF

abundance: once
d_gene: TRBD1
j_gene: TRBJ1-1
v_gene: TRBV9
CDR3nt: TGTGCCAGCAGCGCGAGGGGGCGGGACACTGAAGCTTTCTTT
CDR3aa: CASSARGRDTEAFF

abundance: .
d_gene: .
j_gene: TRBJ1-5
v_gene: TRBV18
CDR3nt: TGTGCCAGCTCACCACCGGGGGCTAGCAATCAGCCCCAGCATTTT
CDR3aa: CASSPPGASNQPQHF

abundance: .
d_gene: TRBD1
j_gene: TRBJ1-5
v_gene: TRBV7-2
CDR3nt: TGTGCCAGCAGCCCCGACAGGGAACATCAGCCCCAGCATTTT
CDR3aa: CASSPDREHQPQHF

abundance: .
d_gene: TRBD1
j_gene: TRBJ1-5
v_gene: TRBV19
CDR3nt: TGTGCCAGTAGTATCAGGGCTGGGACAGGGAATCAGCCCCAGCATTTT
CDR3aa: CASSIRAGTGNQPQHF

abundance: .
d_gene: TRBD2
j_gene: TRBJ2-1
v_gene: TRBV9
CDR3nt: TGTGCCAGCAGCCCTTCACTAGCGGGGGGAAACAATGAGCAGTTCTTC
CDR3aa: CASSPSLAGGNNEQFF

abundance: .
d_gene: TRBD1
j_gene: TRBJ2-5
v_gene: TRBV19
CDR3nt: TGTGCCAGTAGTATAGACGACAGGGGGCATACTATTCAAGAGACCCAGTACTTC
CDR3aa: CASSIDDRGHTIQETQYF

abundance: once
d_gene: .
j_gene: TRBJ2-1
v_gene: TRBV21-1
CDR3nt: TGTGCCAGACGACTAGCGGGGGGGACCAATGAGCAGTTCTTC
CDR3aa: CARRLAGGTNEQFF

abundance: .
d_gene: .
j_gene: TRBJ1-5
v_gene: TRBV9
CDR3nt: TGTGCCAGCAGCCTAAATAGGGGGTATCTGGATAAGAGCAATCAGCCCCAGCATTTT
CDR3aa: CASSLNRGYLDKSNQPQHF

abundance: .
d_gene: TRBD1
j_gene: TRBJ2-7
v_gene: TRBV10-2
CDR3nt: TGCGCCAGCGGGGGGGACAGGGGGCTCTCCTACGAGCAGTACTTC
CDR3aa: CASGGDRGLSYEQYF

abundance: .
d_gene: TRBD1
j_gene: TRBJ2-3
v_gene: TRBV29-1
CDR3nt: TGCAGCGTTAAACAGGGGGCAGATACGCAGTATTTT
CDR3aa: CSVKQGADTQYF

abundance: .
d_gene: .
j_gene: TRBJ2-7
v_gene: TRBV10-3
CDR3nt: TGTGCCATCAGTGAGTCGCTAATCGGCCGCTACGAGCAGTACTTC
CDR3aa: CAISESLIGRYEQYF

abundance: .
d_gene: .
j_gene: TRBJ1-5
v_gene: TRBV6-1
CDR3nt: TGTGCCAGCACCGGGTGGCAGAGTCTCGATCAGCCCCAGCATTTT
CDR3aa: CASTGWQSLDQPQHF

abundance: .
d_gene: .
j_gene: TRBJ1-1
v_gene: TRBV11-2
CDR3nt: TGTGCCAGCAGCTCTTTTGGTAGGGGGAAAGCTTTCTTT
CDR3aa: CASSSFGRGKAFF

abundance: .
d_gene: .
j_gene: TRBJ1-2
v_gene: TRBV10-1
CDR3nt: TGCGCCAGCAGGGCCAACGGGGATTATGGCTACACCTTC
CDR3aa: CASRANGDYGYTF

abundance: .
d_gene: .
j_gene: TRBJ2-7
v_gene: TRBV6-4
CDR3nt: TGTGCCAGCAGTGACCCTGGGACCCGGATCTACGAGCAGTACTTC
CDR3aa: CASSDPGTRIYEQYF

abundance: .
d_gene: TRBD2
j_gene: TRBJ2-1
v_gene: TRBV11-1
CDR3nt: TGTGCCAGCAGCTTACGACTAGCGTCCAACAATGAGCAGTTCTTC
CDR3aa: CASSLRLASNNEQFF

abundance: .
d_gene: TRBD1
j_gene: TRBJ1-4
v_gene: TRBV2
CDR3nt: TGTGCCAGCAGTGGCCCGGGACAGGGTGGTGAAAAACTGTTTTTT
CDR3aa: CASSGPGQGGEKLFF

abundance: .
d_gene: .
j_gene: TRBJ1-3
v_gene: TRBV6-5
CDR3nt: TGTGCCAGCAGTTCCAGCATCTCTGGAAACACCATATATTTT
CDR3aa: CASSSSISGNTIYF

abundance: once
d_gene: .
j_gene: TRBJ1-1
v_gene: TRBV14
CDR3nt: TGTGCCAGCAGCCCGAGTCATGTGGTCAAAGGCTATTTCTTT
CDR3aa: CASSPSHVVKGYFF

abundance: once
d_gene: TRBD1
j_gene: TRBJ2-7
v_gene: TRBV27
CDR3nt: TGTGCCAGCAGTGACTTGGACAGGGACTACGAGCAGTACTTC
CDR3aa: CASSDLDRDYEQYF

abundance: few
d_gene: .
j_gene: TRBJ1-2
v_gene: TRBV27
CDR3nt: TGTGCCAGCAGGCCCCGGTCGGGGATCAACTATGGCTACACCTTC
CDR3aa: CASRPRSGINYGYTF

abundance: .
d_gene: .
j_gene: TRBJ1-5
v_gene: TRBV15
CDR3nt: TGTGCCACCAGCAGAGGACAGGTTAGCAATCAGCCCCAGCATTTT
CDR3aa: CATSRGQVSNQPQHF

abundance: .
d_gene: TRBD1
j_gene: TRBJ2-2
v_gene: TRBV7-2
CDR3nt: TGTGCCAGCAGCTTGGACCTCAGGGGGACCGGGGAGCTGTTTTTT
CDR3aa: CASSLDLRGTGELFF